This T cell receptor (beta chain) stems from a study of T cells in Graves' hyperthyroidism and ophthalmopathy. From germline, CDR1 is SGHVS and CDR2 FNYEAQ. With 1 base removed from V and 6 bases from J, the gap between germline ends came to 9 bases. The length of the CDR3 is 14 residues. It was RNA transcripts that yielded the amplified TCR beta CDR3 regions. The study used the HTBI primer set for a first-round RT-PCR of the TCR CDR3. One entry per CDR3 protein results from TCRdb running MiXCR on the multiplex PCR reads. The sample includes 530,000 or so distinct CDR3 sequences, roughly 50% of them seen just once.

The TCR originated in a young woman with Graves' hyperthyroidism. The sample comprised peripheral blood or thyroid tissue (not recorded which). J is TRBJ1-4 and V is TRBV7-6; possible D gene TRBD1, 6 bases. The CDR3 region has the DNA TGTGCCAGCAGCTTAGACAGGACAGATGAAAAACTGTTTTTT. It codes for CASSLDRTDEKLFF.